Sequencing of this TCR beta chain was carried out in a study of shared clonotypes between healthy human individuals. V lost 4 bases, J lost 0 bases, and 1 base stayed unmatched. The CDR3 sequence is 13 residues long. Per the germline V gene, CDR1 is SQVTM and CDR2 is ANQGSEA. Broader study findings: There were few donors, and this limited the genetic and exposure-history diversity represented.

Some clones are missing from TCRdb's copy, which holds only in-frame ones; the method was immunoSEQ multiplex PCR. The sample lists over 2 million clones, 95% occurring once. A word on this clone: Antigen specificity is unknown. This sample includes further DNA sequences coding for the same CDR3.

The chain is built from TRBV29-1 and TRBJ1-2, with 8 bases matching TRBD1. Sequenced: naive CD4+ T cells sorted from blood. Indicated subset: CD45RA+ positively selected. The receptor was isolated from a man in his late teens or twenties in good health. Written as DNA, the CDR3 is TGCAGCGTTGGACAGGGGACTAACTATGGCTACACCTTC. Its translation is CSVGQGTNYGYTF.